This is a list of T cell receptor beta chains from one sample in a study of blood T cell repertoires in COVID-19. The repertoire was sequenced with immunoSEQ multiplex PCR; TCRdb's copy has only in-frame clones and lacks some. The table has around 470,000 clones, roughly 91% seen once. Input material: PBMCs or T cells enriched from blood (not recorded which). The receptors originated from a man aged 18 to 35 who had recovered from COVID-19. CDR3s include the opening cysteine and the closing phenylalanine or tryptophan. The D gene is left open where the match is weak. Clone size is stated in some rows and not others, as once, few, many or a class when expanded.

clone size	V gene	J gene	D gene	CDR3 DNA	CDR3 protein
-	TRBV27	TRBJ2-7	TRBD1	TGTGCCAGCAGTCCGAACTCGTGGACAGGGCCGACGGACGAGCAGTACTTC	CASSPNSWTGPTDEQYF
-	TRBV9	TRBJ1-1	-	TGTGCCAGCAGTTTGACAGGAATGGCTGAAGCTTTCTTT	CASSLTGMAEAFF
-	TRBV7-3	TRBJ2-7	-	TGTGCCAGCAGGTTTGCGGGTAGTTCCTACGAGCAGTACTTC	CASRFAGSSYEQYF
-	TRBV3-1/TRBV3-2	TRBJ2-7	TRBD1	TGTGCCAGCAGCCTACGCACAGGGGGCGCCTACGAGCAGTACTTC	CASSLRTGGAYEQYF
-	TRBV6-5	TRBJ1-6	-	TGTGCCAGCAGTTACCGGCAGGGTTCTTCACCCCTCCACTTT	CASSYRQGSSPLHF
-	TRBV27	TRBJ1-6	TRBD1	TGTGCCAGCAGTTTTAGTGCGGACAGGAGCTCCTATAATTCACCCCTCCACTTT	CASSFSADRSSYNSPLHF
-	TRBV5-8	TRBJ1-2	TRBD1	TGTGCCAGCAGCTTGCTAGGACAGGAGGATTTC	CASSLLGQEDF
-	TRBV28	TRBJ2-2	-	TGTGCCAGCAGCCCACAGGGCTCCGGCGGGGAGCTGTTTTTT	CASSPQGSGGELFF
once	TRBV2	TRBJ1-5	TRBD1	TGTGCCAGCAGCGAAGACAGGGTCAATCAGCCCCAGCATTTT	CASSEDRVNQPQHF
-	TRBV19	TRBJ1-2	-	TGTGCCAGTAGTCCCCGGACTGGGCAACGGACTAACTATGGCTACACCTTC	CASSPRTGQRTNYGYTF
-	TRBV29-1	TRBJ1-1	-	TGCAGCGTTGCCGTACAGGGGAACACTGAAGCTTTCTTT	CSVAVQGNTEAFF
-	TRBV5-4	TRBJ2-1	TRBD2	TGTGCCAGCAGCTTGGTGTCCGCGGGTAGCGGGAATGAGCAGTTCTTC	CASSLVSAGSGNEQFF
-	TRBV6-9	TRBJ1-5	TRBD1	TGTGCCAGCAGAGAACAGGGGGCTGATCAGCCCCAGCATTTT	CASREQGADQPQHF
-	TRBV28	TRBJ1-5	-	TGTGCCAGCATCTCGACAGATCATAGCAATCAGCCCCAGCATTTT	CASISTDHSNQPQHF
-	TRBV10-3	TRBJ2-1	TRBD2	TGTGCCATCAGTGAGGCTAGCGGGATCCTTTGGAATGAGCAGTTCTTC	CAISEASGILWNEQFF
-	TRBV28	TRBJ2-4	TRBD1	TGTGCCAGCAGTCTCGGGACAGGGCTTGGAAAAAACATTCAGTACTTC	CASSLGTGLGKNIQYF
-	TRBV5-1	TRBJ2-5	TRBD2	TGCGCCAGCAGCTTGAGCGGGGGGTCTAGAGAGACCCAGTACTTC	CASSLSGGSRETQYF
-	TRBV7-9	TRBJ1-2	TRBD1	TGTGCCAGCAGCTCCGGGGACAGGGGGAGCCTAAACTATGGCTACACCTTC	CASSSGDRGSLNYGYTF
-	TRBV2	TRBJ1-1	-	TGTGCCAGCAGTGCGAGGGTTTTGGGAGCTTTCTTT	CASSARVLGAFF
-	TRBV3-1/TRBV3-2	TRBJ2-7	TRBD1	TGTGCCAGCAGCCATGGACAGGGAGAATACGAGCAGTACTTC	CASSHGQGEYEQYF
-	TRBV7-2	TRBJ2-7	-	TGTGCCAGCAGCCCGGGGAGCGGAACTTACGAGCAGTACTTC	CASSPGSGTYEQYF
-	TRBV20-1	TRBJ2-1	-	TGCAGTGCCAAGGACTGGAATGAGCAGTTCTTC	CSAKDWNEQFF
-	TRBV29-1	TRBJ1-2	-	TGCAGCGGAGAGAGGTTCGATGGCTACACCTTC	CSGERFDGYTF
-	TRBV4-2	TRBJ2-7	TRBD1	TGTGCCAGCAGCCAAATGACAGGGGACAGCTCCTACGAGCAGTACTTC	CASSQMTGDSSYEQYF
-	TRBV27	TRBJ2-7	-	TGTGCCAGCAGTTCTCCCAGGGCCATCGACGAGCAGTACTTC	CASSSPRAIDEQYF
-	TRBV29-1	TRBJ1-2	-	TGCAGCGTGGGGACAAGGAGTCTCTATGGCTACACCTTC	CSVGTRSLYGYTF
-	TRBV3-1/TRBV3-2	TRBJ1-6	TRBD1	TGTGCCAGCAGCCGACAGGGGACGACTTCACCCCTCCACTTT	CASSRQGTTSPLHF
-	TRBV28	TRBJ1-2	-	TGTGCCAGCAGTTTGGTGGGGGCCGGGGTTGGCTACACCTTC	CASSLVGAGVGYTF
many	TRBV7-9	TRBJ1-5	TRBD1	TGTGCCAGCAGCTTAGTCAGAAGGGGGCAGGACGGCAATCAGCCCCAGCATTTT	CASSLVRRGQDGNQPQHF
-	TRBV28	TRBJ2-2	TRBD2	TGTGCCAGCGGGATTCAATTTAGCGGGAGGTCCGGGGAGCTGTTTTTT	CASGIQFSGRSGELFF
-	TRBV9	TRBJ2-2	TRBD2	TGTGCCAGCAGCGTAGAAGCGGGAGTGCTGGCCGGGGAGCTGTTTTTT	CASSVEAGVLAGELFF
-	TRBV12-3/TRBV12-4	TRBJ1-1	-	TGTGCCAGCGGGACCCTGGGGGGCACTGAAGCTTTCTTT	CASGTLGGTEAFF
-	TRBV5-1	TRBJ1-5	-	TGCGCCAGCAGCTTGGACCAGAATAGCAATCAGCCCCAGCATTTT	CASSLDQNSNQPQHF
-	TRBV5-6	TRBJ2-7	-	TGTGCCAGCAGCTTTGGAGCCTCCTACGAGCAGTACTTC	CASSFGASYEQYF
once	TRBV9	TRBJ1-6	-	TGTGCCAGCAGCGCCCCTTCCGATAATTCACCCCTCCACTTT	CASSAPSDNSPLHF
-	TRBV28	TRBJ2-4	-	TGTGCCAGCGGTGGGACTGCCAAAAACATTCAGTACTTC	CASGGTAKNIQYF
once	TRBV5-5	TRBJ1-1	TRBD1	TGTGCCAGCAGGCCGGGACAGGGTTTGGCTGAAGCTTTCTTT	CASRPGQGLAEAFF
once	TRBV3-1/TRBV3-2	TRBJ2-7	TRBD1	TGTGCCAGCAGCGACAGACAGGGGGGGTCCTACGAGCAGTACTTC	CASSDRQGGSYEQYF
once	TRBV5-1	TRBJ2-1	TRBD2	TGCGCCAGCAGCTACGGGACTAGCGGGAGGGTATACAATGAGCAGTTCTTC	CASSYGTSGRVYNEQFF
-	TRBV11-2	TRBJ2-5	TRBD2	TGTGCCAGCAGCTTAGGGCTAGCGGGATTCGGGGAAGAGACCCAGTACTTC	CASSLGLAGFGEETQYF
-	TRBV20-1	TRBJ2-3	-	TGCAGTGCCCTTAGCGGTACGAAGTATTTT	CSALSGTKYF